One and the same sample provided the 18 T cell receptor beta chains below, sequenced in a study of cytomegalovirus exposure and HLA in healthy donors. A multiplex PCR was run with 60 Vbeta primers and 13 Jbeta primers. The method was immunoSEQ multiplex PCR; TCRdb's version includes in-frame clones alone and lacks a portion of them. The sample has approximately 95,000 clones; around four fifths are singletons. The source material was PBMCs. These receptor sequences come from a woman aged 40 to 50 in good health and CMV-seropositive.

This clone was counted between two and nine times. The genes are TRBV28 and TRBJ2-7, with D maybe TRBD2 (6 bases). With 5 bases removed from V and 3 bases from J, the gap between germline ends came to 14 bases. The germline V gene has CDR1 MDHEN and CDR2 SYDVKM. There are 14 residues in the CDR3. This CDR3 reads CASSQRDSHYEQYF. The CDR3 DNA reads as TGTGCCAGCAGTCAGAGGGACTCCCACTACGAGCAGTACTTC. The variable domain in full, completed from reference TRBV28 and TRBJ2-7, reads DVKVTQSSRYLVKRTGEKVFLECVQDMDHENMFWYRQDPGLGLRLIYFSYDVKMKEKGDIPEGYSVSREKKERFSLILESASTNQTSMYLCASSQRDSHYEQYFGPGTRLTVT.

The chain is built from TRBV30 and TRBJ2-5, with a weak D call TRBD2 (7 bases). CDR1 and CDR2 from the germline V gene are GTSNPN and SVGIG (reference sequence). The CDR3 spans 14 residues. V was trimmed by 2 bases and J by 2 bases, leaving 12 bases between them. CDR3 in amino acids: CAWSPGGLQETQYF. CDR3 DNA: TGTGCCTGGAGTCCCGGGGGGCTTCAAGAGACCCAGTACTTC.

The rearrangement uses TRBV6-5 and TRBJ1-2; 7 nucleotides line up with TRBD1. CDR1 is MNHEY and CDR2 is SVGAGI in the germline V gene. This CDR3 has 14 amino acids. V was pared by 8 bases and J by 2 bases, with 8 bases of the junction left unmatched. Written as DNA, the CDR3 is TGTGCCAGCTCCTCAGGGGGAACCAACTATGGCTACACCTTC. Its protein product is CASSSGGTNYGYTF.

The rearrangement links TRBV5-6 to TRBJ2-5, with 9 nucleotides matching TRBD2. Germline assignment: CDR1 SGHDT and CDR2 YYEEEE. The CDR3 runs 14 residues. With 5 bases clipped from V and 4 bases from J, the junction kept 6 bases outside the gene matches. The CDR3 region has the DNA TGTGCCAGCAGGTTAGCGGGAGCGGGAGAGACCCAGTACTTC. Amino acid sequence: CASRLAGAGETQYF.

The count of this clone is one. The chain uses TRBV7-9 and TRBJ1-1; 8 bases agree with TRBD1. CDR1 SEHNR and CDR2 FQNEAQ come from the germline V gene (reference sequence). V gave up 9 bases and J gave up 5 bases; unmatched junction bases: 5. CDR3 length: 12 amino acids. CDR3 coding DNA: TGTGCCAGTCAGGGGGCTGGAACTGAAGCTTTCTTT. Its translation: CASQGAGTEAFF. Looking up the rest from reference TRBV7-9 and TRBJ1-1 gives the full variable domain: DTGVSQNPRHKITKRGQNVTFRCDPISEHNRLYWYRQTLGQGPEFLTYFQNEAQLEKSRLLSDRFSAERPKGSFSTLEIQRTEQGDSAMYLCASQGAGTEAFFGQGTRLTVV.

V and J are TRBV4-1 and TRBJ2-2; D not certain. CDR3 length: 14 residues. Germline V gives CDR1 MGHRA, CDR2 YSYEKL. Between the trimmed V and J ends, which lost 0 bases and 5 bases, there was a span of 7 bases. The CDR3 nucleotides read TGCGCCAGCAGCCAAGAATTCCTAACCGGGGAGCTGTTTTTT. This encodes CASSQEFLTGELFF.

The chain carries TRBV28 and TRBJ2-2; TRBD2 agrees at 12 bases. Germline V gene sequence: CDR1 MDHEN, CDR2 SYDVKM. CDR3 length: 16 amino acids. The junction had 8 bases not matched to a gene; V was cut back by 5 bases and J by 7 bases. In nucleotides, the CDR3 is TGTGCCAGCAGTCCAGGGACTAGCGGGTCTGGCGGGGAGCTGTTTTTT. Translated, it gives CASSPGTSGSGGELFF.

The chain couples TRBV7-3 to TRBJ2-1; TRBD2 matches 13 bases. The CDR3 covers 14 residues. J gave up 10 bases and V 5 bases, and 5 bases lay outside the gene matches. Per the germline V gene, CDR1 is SGHTA and CDR2 is FQGTGA. The CDR3 nucleotides are TGTGCCAGCAGCGAGGGACTAGCGGGACGCGAGCAGTTCTTC. Amino acids: CASSEGLAGREQFF.

The chain recombines TRBV5-1 with TRBJ2-5, with 9 positions matching TRBD1. The germline gives CDR1 SGHRS, CDR2 YFSETQ. V dropped 3 bases and J dropped 11; count of bases not matched to a gene: 11. The CDR3 covers 14 residues. CDR3 in amino acids: CASSSGQGLQEQYF. CDR3 bases: TGCGCCAGCAGCTCGGGACAGGGATTACAGGAGCAGTACTTC.

This clone appeared a single time. The genes are TRBV19 and TRBJ1-3; D remains ambiguous. This CDR3 is built from 15 residues. Germline loops: CDR1 LNHDA, CDR2 SQIVND (reference sequence). V dropped 4 bases and J dropped 3 bases, with 13 bases sitting between them. The CDR3 sequence is CASSRESVGGNTIYF. The CDR3 nucleotides are TGTGCCAGTAGTAGAGAATCGGTTGGTGGAAACACCATATATTTT.

V and J are TRBV5-1 and TRBJ2-5; 7 bases agree with TRBD2. The junction had 11 bases not matched to a gene; V was cut back by 5 bases and J by 7 bases. The CDR3 extends over 14 amino acids. Germline-derived CDR1 and CDR2 are SGHRS and YFSETQ. The CDR3 loop reads CASRGSSGTSTQYF. In DNA form, the CDR3 reads TGCGCCAGCAGAGGGTCTAGCGGTACGTCGACCCAGTACTTC.

V usage is TRBV6-5 and J usage is TRBJ2-1, with TRBD2 identical over 10 bases. This CDR3 is built from 14 residues. The germline gives CDR1 MNHEY, CDR2 SVGAGI. V was clipped by 4 bases and J by 12 bases; unmatched bases: 9. CDR3 sequence: CASSSLAGEGGQFF. The CDR3, as DNA: TGTGCCAGCAGTTCGCTAGCGGGAGAAGGGGGGCAGTTCTTC.

V is TRBV25-1 and J is TRBJ2-1; 9 bases agree with TRBD1. CDR1 is MGHDK and CDR2 is SYGVNS in the germline V gene. V was clipped by 4 bases and J by 5 bases; unmatched bases: 9. CDR3 size: 16 residues. DNA for the CDR3: TGTGCCAGCAGTGTCAAAACGGGACAGGGAGACAATGAGCAGTTCTTC. It is translated as CASSVKTGQGDNEQFF.

Only a few counts were recorded for this clone. The V call is TRBV11-2, the J call TRBJ1-2, with D uncertain. V was pared by 5 bases and J by 7 bases, with 26 bases between. Germline V gene sequence: CDR1 SGHAT, CDR2 FQNNGV. The CDR3 has 17 residues. CDR3 in DNA: TGTGCCAGCAGCCGAACATTTAACGTGGGGAGCGGGAGTGGCTACACCTTC. Its protein product is CASSRTFNVGSGSGYTF.

The chain uses TRBV6-1 and TRBJ1-1; D ambiguous. The CDR3 has 13 amino acids. Between the trimmed V and J ends, which lost 1 base and 7 bases, there was a span of 10 bases. CDR1 MNHNS and CDR2 SASEGT come from the germline V gene. The CDR3 loop is CASSEVMEGEAFF. In DNA form, the CDR3 reads TGTGCCAGCAGTGAAGTGATGGAGGGTGAAGCTTTCTTT.

The V and J genes are TRBV19 and TRBJ1-5; TRBD1 matches at 10 bases. Germline values: CDR1 LNHDA, CDR2 SQIVND (reference sequence). V lost 3 bases, J lost 4 bases, and 6 bases stayed unmatched. This CDR3 has 16 amino acids. DNA of the CDR3: TGTGCCAGTAGTATTGTCGGACAGGGGGATAATCAGCCCCAGCATTTT. Translated: CASSIVGQGDNQPQHF.

In its sample, this clone was seen once. The chain has TRBV5-6 and TRBJ2-1, with 7 bases that match TRBD1. With 5 bases clipped from V and 6 bases from J, the junction kept 8 bases outside the gene matches. Germline-derived CDR1 and CDR2 are SGHDT and YYEEEE. The CDR3 totals 14 residues. Written as DNA, the CDR3 is TGTGCCAGCAGGGTACTGACAGGGATCAATGAGCAGTTCTTC. Protein product: CASRVLTGINEQFF. Full variable domain (rest looked up from reference TRBV5-6 and TRBJ2-1): DAGVTQSPTHLIKTRGQQVTLRCSPKSGHDTVSWYQQALGQGPQFIFQYYEEEERQRGNFPDRFSGHQFPNYSSELNVNALLLGDSALYLCASRVLTGINEQFFGPGTRLTVL.

The CDR3 region is CASSLSPELEAFF. The DNA for the CDR3 is TGTGCCAGCAGCCTCTCCCCTGAGCTTGAAGCTTTCTTT. V is TRBV7-3 and J is TRBJ1-1; D call uncertain. Germline V gene sequence: CDR1 SGHTA, CDR2 FQGTGA. The CDR3 is 13 residues long. V lost 5 bases and J lost 7, with 14 bases in between.